This T cell receptor (beta chain) derives from a study of T cell responses to AZD1222 COVID-19 vaccine. General study results and limits: Repertoires in all cases were sampled only once the peak T cell response had passed.

The repertoire was sequenced with immunoSEQ multiplex PCR; TCRdb's copy has only in-frame clones and lacks some. In the table there are roughly 150,000 clones, roughly 87% of which are singletons. A word on this clone: The antigen is undetermined.

Trimming cost V 3 bases and J 3 bases, with 8 bases left between them. Germline CDR1 and CDR2: GTSNPN and SVGIG (reference sequence). This CDR3 region has 12 residues. The sequence was obtained from an adult who received the AZD1222 COVID-19 vaccine. The sequences come from peripheral blood, collected 28 days after the second AZD1222 dose. The gene calls are TRBV30 and TRBJ1-2; no clear D. The DNA for the CDR3 is TGTGCCTGGAGCCTCGGGGACTATGGCTACACCTTC. Amino acid sequence: CAWSLGDYGYTF.